A selection of T cell receptor beta chains follows, all from one sample in a study of prognosis after radiotherapy for stage I lung cancer. TCRdb re-called the multiplex PCR reads through MiXCR, storing one row per CDR3 protein. The sample includes over 50,000 distinct CDR3 sequences, about a third of them seen just once. The sample in question was PBMCs, obtained before or after stereotactic body radiation therapy (not recorded which). The receptors stem from a donor of 50 years or more with non-small cell lung cancer. CDR3s include the opening cysteine and the closing phenylalanine or tryptophan. The order of the fields is V gene, J gene, clone size, D gene, CDR3 DNA, CDR3 protein. The D gene is left open where the match is weak. Clone size is given for some rows only: seen once, a few or many times, or a class if the clone is expanded.

>TRBV5-5|TRBJ2-3|many|-
TGTGCCAGCAGCTTGGATCGCCCGGGACTCGCTACGCAGTATTTT
CASSLDRPGLATQYF
>TRBV30|TRBJ1-1|-|-
TGTGCCTGGAGCGTGGCTCGGGGTAGCACTGAAGCTTTCTTT
CAWSVARGSTEAFF
>TRBV7-2|TRBJ1-6|-|-
TGTGCCAGCAGCTTATGGGTGGGGGACCGACCCCACTTT
CASSLWVGDRPHF
>TRBV6-2/TRBV6-3|TRBJ2-3|many|-
TGTGCCAGCAGTTACTCGAGGTCGGTCTTCACAGATACGCAGTATTTT
CASSYSRSVFTDTQYF
>TRBV7-8|TRBJ2-5|-|-
TGTGCCAGCAGCTGTGGGGCGGGTAGGGAGACCCAGTACTTC
CASSCGAGRETQYF
>TRBV2|TRBJ2-5|-|-
TGTGCCAGCAGTGCGCCAGTACCCGGAGAGACCCAGTACTTC
CASSAPVPGETQYF
>TRBV20-1|TRBJ2-3|-|TRBD2
TGCAGTGCTCACCCTACTAGCGGGGGAGGAAGGACAGATACGCAGTATTTT
CSAHPTSGGGRTDTQYF
>TRBV18|TRBJ1-6|many|-
TGTGCCAGCTCACAAGCTCAGGGGAATTCACCCCTCCACTTT
CASSQAQGNSPLHF
>TRBV30|TRBJ2-2|many|-
TGTGCCTGGAGCCTTCAGCTTCGGCTCGCTCGGGGGAACACCGGGGAGCTGTTTTTT
CAWSLQLRLARGNTGELFF
>TRBV11-2|TRBJ2-1|-|TRBD2
TGTGCCAGCAGCGGGGGACTAGCGGGGAACAATGAGCAGTTCTTC
CASSGGLAGNNEQFF
>TRBV5-1|TRBJ2-1|many|-
TGCGCCAGCAGCTCCCTTTCTACTACCTATGAGCAGTTCTTC
CASSSLSTTYEQFF
>TRBV10-3|TRBJ1-1|many|-
TGTGCCATCAGAAGTGAGCGAGAAAAAGCTTTCTTT
CAIRSEREKAFF
>TRBV6-2/TRBV6-3|TRBJ2-5|many|TRBD1
TGTGCCAGCACCTATAGGACAGGGGATGTGGAGACCCAGTACTTC
CASTYRTGDVETQYF
>TRBV18|TRBJ1-4|many|-
TGTGCCAGCTCACCACCGGGGTTTGGGAGCGGTGAAAAACTGTTTTTT
CASSPPGFGSGEKLFF
>TRBV7-9|TRBJ2-1|-|-
TGTGCCAGCATCTCTCCGCGGAGCGGCGGGTCGTCTAGCTCCTACAATGAGCAGTTCTTC
CASISPRSGGSSSSYNEQFF
>TRBV11-1|TRBJ2-3|-|-
TGCGCCAGCAGCTTGGTTAGCCCGACAGATACGCAGTATTTT
CASSLVSPTDTQYF
>TRBV19|TRBJ1-5|-|-
TGTGCCAGTAGTATCGGTCGACAGGCCTTGATCCAGCCCCAGCATTTT
CASSIGRQALIQPQHF
>TRBV7-9|TRBJ1-2|-|-
TGTGCCAGCAGCGCAAGACATGATGGCTACACCTTC
CASSARHDGYTF
>TRBV7-2|TRBJ2-5|many|TRBD1
TGTGCCAGCAGCTTTGCAGGGGGCTTGTTGGAGACCCAGTACTTC
CASSFAGGLLETQYF
>TRBV12-5|TRBJ2-5|many|-
TGTGCTAGTGGCCCCGTTCCTACAGCTACTGTAAAAGAGACCCAGTACTTC
CASGPVPTATVKETQYF
>TRBV30|TRBJ1-4|once|-
TGTGCCTGGAGTGTTTCGGGGGCATTGATCTATGAAAAACTGTTTTTT
CAWSVSGALIYEKLFF
>TRBV28|TRBJ2-1|many|-
TGTGCCAGCAACCCCCCGCGGGGTGAGCAGTTCTTC
CASNPPRGEQFF
>TRBV28|TRBJ2-5|once|-
TGTGCCAGCAGTTTACGGGGCCTGGATACCCAGTACTTC
CASSLRGLDTQYF
>TRBV25-1|TRBJ2-3|many|TRBD1
TGTGCCAGCAGTGCTACTAAGGGCAGGGGGCCAGATACGCAGTATTTT
CASSATKGRGPDTQYF
>TRBV4-3|TRBJ2-7|many|TRBD2
TGCGCCAGCAGCCAAGCCGGGACTACAAGGGTGGGGCAGTACTTC
CASSQAGTTRVGQYF
>TRBV6-2/TRBV6-3|TRBJ1-4|many|-
TGTGCCAGCAGTTACTCAGGGGGGAATGAAAAACTGTTTTTT
CASSYSGGNEKLFF
>TRBV30|TRBJ1-2|medium-sized|-
TGTGCCTGGAAGCTGACAGGCGGCTTCGGCTACACCTTC
CAWKLTGGFGYTF
>TRBV9|TRBJ2-1|many|-
TGTGCCAGCAGCGTTATCGGCAATGAGCAGTTCTTC
CASSVIGNEQFF
>TRBV7-2|TRBJ2-3|many|-
TGTGCCAGCAGCATATATAACACAGATACGCAGTATTTT
CASSIYNTDTQYF
>TRBV4-2|TRBJ2-7|many|TRBD1
TGTGCCAGCAGCCAAGGAGAAGTGGGGACAGGGGGCCACGAGCAGTACTTC
CASSQGEVGTGGHEQYF
>TRBV7-9|TRBJ2-3|many|-
TGTGCCAGCAGGGAAGGTTGGGAAGATACGCAGTATTTT
CASREGWEDTQYF
>TRBV24-1|TRBJ2-3|many|TRBD1
TGTGCCACCAGGGCGGGGACAGGGGTCACAGATACGCAGTATTTT
CATRAGTGVTDTQYF
>TRBV4-1|TRBJ2-3|many|TRBD2
TGCGCCAGCAGCCGAGGACTAGTCATGTCTGATACGCAGTATTTT
CASSRGLVMSDTQYF
>TRBV7-2|TRBJ2-3|many|TRBD2
TGTGCCAGCAGCCAGTCGAGCGGGATGGCGGGAGATACGCAGTATTTT
CASSQSSGMAGDTQYF
>TRBV5-8|TRBJ2-1|many|TRBD1
TGTGCCAGCAGCCCCGGGACAGGGGTCTACAATGAGCAGTTCTTC
CASSPGTGVYNEQFF
>TRBV20-1|TRBJ2-5|many|-
TGCAGTGCTAGAGACTCCCTGTACCAAGAGACCCAGTACTTC
CSARDSLYQETQYF
>TRBV18|TRBJ2-2|many|-
TGTGCCAGCTCACCACCTGGGGGAGTTGTCACCGGGGAGCTGTTTTTT
CASSPPGGVVTGELFF
>TRBV5-6|TRBJ2-1|many|-
TGTGCCAGCAGCTACGGGAACAGAGCAGAGCAGTTCTTC
CASSYGNRAEQFF
>TRBV27|TRBJ2-4|many|-
TGTGCCAGCAGCCCCAGGTTTGAGCAGCTAGCCAAAAACATTCAGTACTTC
CASSPRFEQLAKNIQYF
>TRBV12-3/TRBV12-4|TRBJ1-2|-|-
TGTGCCAGCAGTTTAGCTGCAGACGGCTACACCTTC
CASSLAADGYTF
>TRBV10-2|TRBJ2-7|many|-
TGCGCCAGCAGTGGCTCTAGCGTAGGGTCCTACGAGCAGTACTTC
CASSGSSVGSYEQYF
>TRBV4-2|TRBJ2-2|many|-
TGTGCCAGCAGCCAGACAAACACCGGGGAGCTGTTTTTT
CASSQTNTGELFF
>TRBV19|TRBJ2-3|many|TRBD2
TGTGCCAGTAGTAAGCGGGAAGGAGATACGCAGTATTTT
CASSKREGDTQYF
>TRBV18|TRBJ2-7|many|-
TGTGCCAGCTCACGAGCCGGGACACTCTACGAGCAGTACTTC
CASSRAGTLYEQYF
>TRBV5-1|TRBJ2-2|-|-
TGCGCCAGCAGCCCCCGGGGGTGTGACACCGGTGAGCTGTTTTTT
CASSPRGCDTGELFF
>TRBV2|TRBJ2-1|many|-
TGTGCCAGCAGTAACGATCTACCGGAGCAGTTCTTC
CASSNDLPEQFF
>TRBV7-8|TRBJ1-4|many|-
TGTGCCAGCAGCACCCGGGACGGGTATGAAAAACTGTTTTTT
CASSTRDGYEKLFF
>TRBV5-1|TRBJ2-1|many|-
TGCGCCTGCTACGGGGCTAGAGGGCATGAGCAGTTCTTC
CACYGARGHEQFF
>TRBV20-1|TRBJ2-7|many|TRBD2
TGCAGTGCTAGAGACGGGGGGACTAGCGTGTACGAGCAGTACTTC
CSARDGGTSVYEQYF
>TRBV12-3/TRBV12-4|TRBJ2-3|once|-
TGTGCCAGCAGTAACCCTCGGGGGTGGGGAGCGGATACGCAGTATTTT
CASSNPRGWGADTQYF
>TRBV4-1|TRBJ2-1|many|-
TGCGCCAGCAGCCCCCGAGCTGGGAATGAGCAGTTCTTC
CASSPRAGNEQFF
>TRBV4-3|TRBJ1-1|-|-
TGCGCCAGCATCCTCGGACAGCGGGCAACTGAAGCTTTCTTT
CASILGQRATEAFF
>TRBV30|TRBJ1-4|many|-
TGTGCCTGGAGTGTTATGGGGGAAAAACTGTTTTTT
CAWSVMGEKLFF
>TRBV11-2|TRBJ2-6|many|-
TGTGCCAGCAGCTTAGGGTACTCTGGGGCCAACGTCCTGACTTTC
CASSLGYSGANVLTF
>TRBV27|TRBJ1-2|-|-
TGTGCCAGCAGTACAAACATGGATGGCTACACCTTC
CASSTNMDGYTF
>TRBV10-3|TRBJ2-7|-|TRBD1
TGTGCCATCAGTGAGTCTATTGCAGGGGGTGGCTACGAGCAGTACTTC
CAISESIAGGGYEQYF
>TRBV5-1|TRBJ2-5|few|-
TGCGCCAGCAGCTTGTTCTCGGACCAAGAGACCCAGTACTTC
CASSLFSDQETQYF
>TRBV11-2|TRBJ2-5|many|TRBD1
TGTGCCAGCAGCTTAGGACAGGGGGTAATAGAGACCCAGTACTTC
CASSLGQGVIETQYF
>TRBV15|TRBJ2-7|many|-
TGTGCCACCAGCAGAGGAGTCCGGGACGCTGGAGGCGAGCAGTACTTC
CATSRGVRDAGGEQYF